This T cell receptor (beta chain) emerged from a study of T-cell reconstitution after alpha-beta-depleted transplantation in children. Study findings and constraints: T-cell counts and diversity at one year following transplant were attributed mainly to newly produced T cells.

V was cut by 0 bases and J by 9 bases, with 20 bases left in between. Germline V gene data show CDR1 as LGHNA and CDR2 as YNFKEQ. CDR3 length: 16 amino acids. The TCRbeta library incorporated unique molecular identifiers. Using its own MiXCR run on the PCR reads, TCRdb lists one record per CDR3 protein. The profile shows around 230,000 distinct CDR3 sequences, approximately 19% of them singletons. As for this clonotype: Its antigen is not known. Being one base from a much bigger clone, this may be a read error. The CDR3 carries no conserved terminal phenylalanine or tryptophan, so it likely arises from a read error.

The receptor was derived from a male patient between 2 and 10 years old who had a stem cell transplant for acute lymphoblastic leukemia, so the T cells may come from the graft donor. The chain employs TRBV4-2 and TRBJ1-1; possible D gene TRBD1, 5 bases. Sequencing used PBMCs, mostly from graft donor cells, obtained 360 days after TCRalphabeta/CD19-depleted stem cell transplant. The CDR3, as DNA: TGTGCCAGCAGCCAAGAACATGCCCGGCCGGGGGTAAAAGCTTTCTGT. Translation gives CASSQEHARPGVKAFC.